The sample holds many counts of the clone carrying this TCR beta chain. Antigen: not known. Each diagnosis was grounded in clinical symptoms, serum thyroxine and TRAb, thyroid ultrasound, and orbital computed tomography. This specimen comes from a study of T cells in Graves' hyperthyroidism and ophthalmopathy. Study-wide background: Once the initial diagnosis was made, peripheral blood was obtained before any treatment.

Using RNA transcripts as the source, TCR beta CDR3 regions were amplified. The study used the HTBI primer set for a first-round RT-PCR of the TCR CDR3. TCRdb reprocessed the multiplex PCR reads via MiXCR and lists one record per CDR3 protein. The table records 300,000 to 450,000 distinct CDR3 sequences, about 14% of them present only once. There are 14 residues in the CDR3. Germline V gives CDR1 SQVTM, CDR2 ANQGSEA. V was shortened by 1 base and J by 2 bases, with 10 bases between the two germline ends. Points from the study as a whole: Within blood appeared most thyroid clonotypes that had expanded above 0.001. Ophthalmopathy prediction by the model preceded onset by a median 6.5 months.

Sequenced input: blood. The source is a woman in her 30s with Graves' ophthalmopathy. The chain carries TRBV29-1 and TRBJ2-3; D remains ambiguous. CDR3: CSVEGLTHTDTQYF. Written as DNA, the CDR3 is TGCAGCGTTGAAGGACTCACGCACACAGATACGCAGTATTTT.